Below, 13 T cell receptor beta chains from the same sample are listed, as sequenced in a study of breast tumors, draining lymph nodes, adjacent tissues. MiXCR, run by TCRdb on the multiplex PCR reads, gives a single entry per CDR3 protein. Seen here are roughly 120,000 distinct CDR3 sequences, 15% to 20% observed once, and the top ten hold approximately 3.5%. The lymph nodes were axillary draining lymph nodes from breast cancer patients. Material for sequencing was axillary lymph node tissue. These receptors were obtained from a female donor with breast cancer. Some clones in this sample may be carry-over from other donors' samples.

This clonotype was seen many times. V and J are TRBV7-9 and TRBJ2-1, with 9 nucleotides matching TRBD1. CDR3 length equals 13 residues. The V gene's germline CDR1 is SEHNR and CDR2 FQNEAQ (reference sequence). J was trimmed by 16 bases and V by 4 bases; bases with no gene match: 11. The CDR3 loop is CASSSASGTGFFF. In DNA, the CDR3 is TGTGCCAGCAGCTCAGCCTCCGGGACAGGGTTTTTCTTC.

This clonotype was picked up many times. CDR3 DNA sequence: TGTGCCAGCTCACCACTAAACACCGGGGAGCTGTTTTTT. Translated, it gives CASSPLNTGELFF. This sequence joins TRBV18 and TRBJ2-2; no firm D call. Trimming pared 1 base from V and 2 bases from J, leaving 2 bases between. Germline V gene sequence: CDR1 KGHSH, CDR2 LQKENI. There are 13 residues in the CDR3.

As to this clonotype: No conserved phenylalanine or tryptophan ends this CDR3, so it is likely a read error. The chain combines TRBV5-5 with TRBJ1-4, with D uncertain. The V end lost 1 base, the J end lost 7 bases, and 11 bases lay between the germline ends. Germline assignment: CDR1 SGHKS and CDR2 YYEKEE (reference sequence). The CDR3 covers 14 residues. DNA of the CDR3: TGTGCCAGCAGCTTGCGTCCGGTCGGTGAAAAACTGTTTCTT. This encodes CASSLRPVGEKLFL.

The chain combines TRBV27 with TRBJ2-5; 8 nucleotides line up with TRBD2. This CDR3 is built from 14 residues. The junction had 7 bases not matched to a gene; V was cut back by 6 bases and J by 4 bases. Germline loops: CDR1 MNHEY, CDR2 SMNVEV (reference sequence). CDR3 DNA sequence: TGTGCCAGCAGCAGCGGGAGAATCTTAGAGACCCAGTACTTC. This codes for CASSSGRILETQYF.

This clonotype was recorded many times. The junction shows a germline mismatch at one end, possibly a read error. The rearrangement joins TRBV24-1 to TRBJ2-5; D call uncertain. CDR1 KGHDR and CDR2 SFDVKD come from the germline V gene. This CDR3 has 14 amino acids. CDR3 residues: CATSATESQEAQYF. CDR3 in DNA: TGTGCCACCAGTGCCACAGAGTCCCAAGAGGCCCAGTACTTC.

The chain uses TRBV27 and TRBJ2-3; 11 bases align to TRBD2. CDR3 length: 18 residues. V was pared by 6 bases and J by 6 bases, with 17 bases of the junction left unmatched. Germline-derived CDR1 and CDR2 are MNHEY and SMNVEV (reference sequence). The CDR3 DNA follows: TGTGCCAGCAGCGGGAGAACACCGGGACTAGCGGTACCTGATACGCAGTATTTT. Residues: CASSGRTPGLAVPDTQYF.

This clonotype was counted ten times or more. The CDR3: CASSLEPGLAGGGSEQYF. Here the CDR3 DNA reads TGTGCCAGCAGCTTGGAACCGGGACTAGCGGGAGGTGGGAGCGAGCAGTACTTC. This chain uses TRBV7-2 with TRBJ2-7, with 15 bases lining up with TRBD2. The CDR3 length is 18 residues. Trimming at V came to 3 bases and at J to 6 bases, leaving 12 bases not matched to a gene. Germline lookup yields CDR1 SGHTA and CDR2 FQGNSA.

This clonotype was seen more than once but under ten times. V is TRBV19 and J is TRBJ1-5, with 9 bases that match TRBD1. This CDR3 has 17 amino acids. Trimming at V came to 4 bases and at J to 0 bases, leaving 7 bases not matched to a gene. Germline V gives CDR1 LNHDA, CDR2 SQIVND (reference sequence). The CDR3 spells CASSRTGDPLSNQPQHF. Here the CDR3 DNA reads TGTGCCAGTAGTAGGACAGGGGACCCCCTTAGCAATCAGCCCCAGCATTTT.

This clonotype was seen ten or more times. The chain employs TRBV7-2 and TRBJ2-7; 10 bases line up with TRBD2. This CDR3 is 15 amino acids long. With 3 bases clipped from V and 6 bases from J, the junction kept 8 bases outside the gene matches. The germline V gene encodes CDR1 SGHTA and CDR2 FQGNSA. CDR3 nucleotides: TGTGCCAGCAGCTTCTCTATAGCGGGAGGAACCGAGCAGTACTTC. Protein sequence: CASSFSIAGGTEQYF. The variable domain in full, with the rest retrieved from reference TRBV7-2 and TRBJ2-7, is GAGVSQSPSNKVTEKGKDVELRCDPISGHTALYWYRQSLGQGLEFLIYFQGNSAPDKSGLPSDRFSAERTGGSVSTLTIQRTQQEDSAVYLCASSFSIAGGTEQYFGPGTRLTVT.

Notes on this clonotype: This may arise from a read error, as a much more abundant clone is one base away. The chain recombines TRBV5-1 with TRBJ2-3; tentatively, D is TRBD1 (6 bases). The germline V gene encodes CDR1 SGHRS and CDR2 YFSETQ. V dropped 7 bases and J dropped 4 bases, with 19 bases sitting between them. This CDR3 spans 15 amino acids. The CDR3 nucleotides are TGCGCCAGCGGCCCCCAGGGGCTAGCCCCAGATACGCAGTATTTT. This translates into CASGPQGLAPDTQYF. The complete variable domain, with remaining parts taken from reference TRBV5-1 and TRBJ2-3, reads KAGVTQTPRYLIKTRGQQVTLSCSPISGHRSVSWYQQTPGQGLQFLFEYFSETQRNKGNFPGRFSGRQFSNSRSEMNVSTLELGDSALYLCASGPQGLAPDTQYFGPGTRLTVL.

This clonotype showed up many times. The genes are TRBV20-1 and TRBJ2-7, with 10 bases matching TRBD1. The CDR3 length is 15 residues. Trimming at V came to 6 bases and at J to 5 bases, leaving 13 bases not matched to a gene. Germline V lookup: CDR1 DFQATT, CDR2 SNEGSKA (reference sequence). This chain's CDR3 is CSAVNRDRGVHEQYF. CDR3 coding DNA: TGCAGTGCAGTCAACCGGGACAGGGGCGTCCACGAGCAGTACTTC.

This clonotype was seen repeatedly, ten times or more. The rearrangement joins TRBV2 to TRBJ2-1; 9 nucleotides align to TRBD2. The V and J ends lost 6 bases and 7 bases, in that order; junction bases with no gene match: 4. CDR3 length: 13 residues. Germline V gives CDR1 SNHLY, CDR2 FYNNEI. The CDR3 DNA is TGTGCCAGCAGGAATAGCGGGAGTAATGAGCAGTTCTTC. This translates into CASRNSGSNEQFF. The whole variable domain, remainder taken from reference TRBV2 and TRBJ2-1, is EPEVTQTPSHQVTQMGQEVILRCVPISNHLYFYWYRQILGQKVEFLVSFYNNEISEKSEIFDDQFSVERPDGSNFTLKIRSTKLEDSAMYFCASRNSGSNEQFFGPGTRLTVL.

As regards this clonotype: A read error may explain this, as a much larger clone is one base away. This chain links TRBV9 with TRBJ2-5; D might be TRBD2 (6 bases). Germline V lookup: CDR1 SGDLS, CDR2 YYNGEE. The ends were cut back, 0 bases at V and 7 bases at J, with 10 bases in the middle. This CDR3 spans 13 amino acids. CDR3 sequence: CASSVELGGTQYF. The CDR3, as DNA: TGTGCCAGCAGCGTAGAACTGGGGGGGACCCAGTACTTC.